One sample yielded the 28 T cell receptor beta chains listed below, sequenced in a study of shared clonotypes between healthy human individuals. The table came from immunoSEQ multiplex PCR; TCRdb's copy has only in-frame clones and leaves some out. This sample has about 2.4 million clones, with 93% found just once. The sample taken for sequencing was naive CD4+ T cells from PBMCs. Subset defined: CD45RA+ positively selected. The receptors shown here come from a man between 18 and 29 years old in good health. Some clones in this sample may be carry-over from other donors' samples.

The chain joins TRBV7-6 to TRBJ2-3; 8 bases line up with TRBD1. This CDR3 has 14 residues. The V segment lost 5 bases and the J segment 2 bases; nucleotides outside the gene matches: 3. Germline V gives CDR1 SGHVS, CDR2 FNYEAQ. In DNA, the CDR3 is TGTGCCAGCAGCCGGGGACAGGTCACAGATACGCAGTATTTT. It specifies CASSRGQVTDTQYF.

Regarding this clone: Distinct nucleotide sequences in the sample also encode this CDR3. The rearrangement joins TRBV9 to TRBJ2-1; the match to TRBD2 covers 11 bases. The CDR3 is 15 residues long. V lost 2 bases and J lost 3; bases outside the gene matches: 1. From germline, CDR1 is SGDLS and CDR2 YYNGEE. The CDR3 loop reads CASSVTSGVYNEQFF. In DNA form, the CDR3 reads TGTGCCAGCAGCGTGACTAGCGGGGTCTACAATGAGCAGTTCTTC. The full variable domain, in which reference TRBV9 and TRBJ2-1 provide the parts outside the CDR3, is DSGVTQTPKHLITATGQRVTLRCSPRSGDLSVYWYQQSLDQGLQFLIQYYNGEERAKGNILERFSAQQFPDLHSELNLSSLELGDSALYFCASSVTSGVYNEQFFGPGTRLTVL.

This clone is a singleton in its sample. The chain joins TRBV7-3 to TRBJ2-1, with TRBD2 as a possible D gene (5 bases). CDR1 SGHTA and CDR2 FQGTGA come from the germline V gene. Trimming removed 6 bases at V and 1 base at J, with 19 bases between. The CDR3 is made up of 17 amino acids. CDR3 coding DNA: TGTGCCAGCAGTCCCTGGGTGGGGAGTAAATCCTACAATGAGCAGTTCTTC. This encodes CASSPWVGSKSYNEQFF.

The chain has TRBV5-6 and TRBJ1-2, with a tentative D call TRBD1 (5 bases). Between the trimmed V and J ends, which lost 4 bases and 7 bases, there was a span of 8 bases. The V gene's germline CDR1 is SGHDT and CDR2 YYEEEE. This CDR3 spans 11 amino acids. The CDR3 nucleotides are TGTGCCAGCAGCGACCAGGGTGGCTACACCTTC. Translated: CASSDQGGYTF.

Here the CDR3 reads CASSPGRSGANVLTF. The DNA of the CDR3 is TGTGCCAGCAGCCCAGGGCGCTCTGGGGCCAACGTCCTGACTTTC. V gene TRBV13 combines with J gene TRBJ2-6, with D perhaps TRBD1 (5 bases). This CDR3 is built from 15 residues. The germline V and J ends were trimmed by 5 bases and 0 bases, with 8 bases remaining between them. Germline V gene sequence: CDR1 PRHDT, CDR2 FYEKMQ (reference sequence).

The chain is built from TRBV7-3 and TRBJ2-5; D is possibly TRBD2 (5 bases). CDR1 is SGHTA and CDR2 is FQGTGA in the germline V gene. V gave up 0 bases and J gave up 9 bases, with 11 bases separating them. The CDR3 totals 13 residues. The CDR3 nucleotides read TGTGCCAGCAGCTTAACGGCGCTCGGGGCCCAGTACTTC. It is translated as CASSLTALGAQYF.

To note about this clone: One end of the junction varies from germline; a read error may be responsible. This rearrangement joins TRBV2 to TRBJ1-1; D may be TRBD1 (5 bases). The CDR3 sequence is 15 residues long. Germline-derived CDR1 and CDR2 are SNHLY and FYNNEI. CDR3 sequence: CARSLAGRGVTEAFF. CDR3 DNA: TGTGCCCGCAGTCTCGCAGGGCGAGGGGTAACTGAAGCTTTCTTT. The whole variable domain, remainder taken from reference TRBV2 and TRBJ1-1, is EPEVTQTPSHQVTQMGQEVILRCVPISNHLYFYWYRQILGQKVEFLVSFYNNEISEKSEIFDDQFSVERPDGSNFTLKIRSTKLEDSAMYFCARSLAGRGVTEAFFGQGTRLTVV.

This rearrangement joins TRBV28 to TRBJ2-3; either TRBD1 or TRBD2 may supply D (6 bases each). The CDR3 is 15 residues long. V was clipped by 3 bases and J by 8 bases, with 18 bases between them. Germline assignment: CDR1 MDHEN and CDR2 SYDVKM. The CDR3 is CASSFPGGGGGTQYF. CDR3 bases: TGTGCCAGCAGTTTCCCCGGGGGCGGTGGAGGTACGCAGTATTTT.

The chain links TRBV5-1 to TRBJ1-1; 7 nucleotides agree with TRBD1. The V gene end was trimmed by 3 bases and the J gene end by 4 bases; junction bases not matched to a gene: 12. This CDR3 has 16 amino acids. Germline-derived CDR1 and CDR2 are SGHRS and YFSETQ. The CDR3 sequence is CASSSTTGIFSTEAFF. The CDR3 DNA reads TGCGCCAGCAGCTCCACGACAGGGATCTTTAGCACTGAAGCTTTCTTT.

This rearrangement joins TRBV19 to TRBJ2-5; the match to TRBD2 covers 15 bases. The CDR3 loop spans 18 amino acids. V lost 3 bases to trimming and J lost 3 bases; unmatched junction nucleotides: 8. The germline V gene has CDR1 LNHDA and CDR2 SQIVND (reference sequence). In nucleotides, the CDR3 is TGTGCCAGTAGTATCGGGGGACTAGCGGGAGGATTTAAAGAGACCCAGTACTTC. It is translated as CASSIGGLAGGFKETQYF.

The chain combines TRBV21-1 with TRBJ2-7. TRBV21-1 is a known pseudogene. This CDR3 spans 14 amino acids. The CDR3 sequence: CASSKVKGRHEQYF. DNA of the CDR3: TGTGCCAGCAGCAAAGTGAAGGGCCGGCACGAGCAGTACTTC.

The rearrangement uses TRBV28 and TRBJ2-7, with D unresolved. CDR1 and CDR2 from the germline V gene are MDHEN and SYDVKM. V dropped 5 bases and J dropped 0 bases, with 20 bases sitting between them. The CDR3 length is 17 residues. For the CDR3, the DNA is TGTGCCAGCAGTCTCCCCCGGGTTAGCTTGAGCTCCTACGAGCAGTACTTC. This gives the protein CASSLPRVSLSSYEQYF.

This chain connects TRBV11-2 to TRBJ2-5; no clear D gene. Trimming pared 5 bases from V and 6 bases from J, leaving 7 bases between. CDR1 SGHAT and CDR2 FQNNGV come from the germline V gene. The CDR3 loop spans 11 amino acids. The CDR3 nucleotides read TGTGCCAGCAGCGTAACAAAGACCCAGTACTTC. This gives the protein CASSVTKTQYF.

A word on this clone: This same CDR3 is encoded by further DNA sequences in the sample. The DNA for the CDR3 is TGTGCCAGCAGTTTCTGGGATGGCTACACCTTC. This encodes CASSFWDGYTF. The V and J genes are TRBV28 and TRBJ1-2; D is unclear. The CDR3 consists of 11 residues. Per germline, CDR1 MDHEN and CDR2 SYDVKM. V dropped 3 bases and J dropped 6 bases, with 5 bases sitting between them.

The CDR3 sequence is CASSYITGPGFF. The CDR3 DNA reads as TGTGCCAGCAGCTACATAACGGGACCGGGGTTCTTC. The chain is built from TRBV7-9 and TRBJ2-1; D possibly uses TRBD1 or TRBD2 (5 bases each). V dropped 4 bases and J dropped 15 bases, with 16 bases sitting between them. Germline lookup yields CDR1 SEHNR and CDR2 FQNEAQ (reference sequence). The CDR3 spans 12 residues.

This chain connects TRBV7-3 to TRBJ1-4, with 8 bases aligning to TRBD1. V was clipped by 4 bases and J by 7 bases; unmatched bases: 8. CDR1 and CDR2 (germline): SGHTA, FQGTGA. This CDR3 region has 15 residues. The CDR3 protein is CASSSRGQAGEKLFF. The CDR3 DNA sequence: TGTGCCAGCAGCTCTCGGGGACAGGCGGGTGAAAAACTGTTTTTT.

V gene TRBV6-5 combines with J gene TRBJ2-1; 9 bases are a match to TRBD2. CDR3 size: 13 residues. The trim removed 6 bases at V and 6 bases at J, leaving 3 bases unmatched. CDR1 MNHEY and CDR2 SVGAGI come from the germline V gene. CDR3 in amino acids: CASSWTSANEQFF. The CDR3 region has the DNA TGTGCCAGCAGCTGGACTAGCGCCAATGAGCAGTTCTTC.

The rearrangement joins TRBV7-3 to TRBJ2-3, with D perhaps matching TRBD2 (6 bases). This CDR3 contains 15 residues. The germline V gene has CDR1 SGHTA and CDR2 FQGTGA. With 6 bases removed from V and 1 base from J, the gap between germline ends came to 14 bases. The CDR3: CASSTGGPGTDTQYF. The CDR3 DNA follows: TGTGCCAGCAGTACTGGAGGGCCAGGCACAGATACGCAGTATTTT.

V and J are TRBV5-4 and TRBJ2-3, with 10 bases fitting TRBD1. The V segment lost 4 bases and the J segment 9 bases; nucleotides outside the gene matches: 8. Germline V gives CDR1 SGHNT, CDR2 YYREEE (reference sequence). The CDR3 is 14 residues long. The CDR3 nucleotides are TGTGCCAGCAGCCAAAGGGACAGGGGTCCGACGCAGTATTTT. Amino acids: CASSQRDRGPTQYF.

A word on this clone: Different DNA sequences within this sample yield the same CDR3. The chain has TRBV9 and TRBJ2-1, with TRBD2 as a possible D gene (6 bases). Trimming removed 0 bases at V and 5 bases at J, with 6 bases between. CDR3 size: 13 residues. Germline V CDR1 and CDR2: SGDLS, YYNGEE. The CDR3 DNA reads TGTGCCAGCAGCGTAGGCGGGAACAATGAGCAGTTCTTC. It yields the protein CASSVGGNNEQFF.

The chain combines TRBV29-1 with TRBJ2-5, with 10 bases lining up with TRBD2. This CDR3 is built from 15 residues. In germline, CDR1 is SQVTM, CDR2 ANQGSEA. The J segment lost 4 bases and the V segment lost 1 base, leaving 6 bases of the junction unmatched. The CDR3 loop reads CSVEGLSSGRETQYF. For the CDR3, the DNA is TGCAGCGTTGAAGGGTTATCTAGCGGGAGAGAGACCCAGTACTTC.

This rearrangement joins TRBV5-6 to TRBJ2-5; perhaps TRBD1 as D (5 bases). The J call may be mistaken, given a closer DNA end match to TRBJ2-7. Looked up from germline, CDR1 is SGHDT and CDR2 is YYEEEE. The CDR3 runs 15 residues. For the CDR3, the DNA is TGTGCCAGCAGCTTGCGGCAGGGCCGTCCCTACGAGCAGTACTTC. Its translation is CASSLRQGRPYEQYF.

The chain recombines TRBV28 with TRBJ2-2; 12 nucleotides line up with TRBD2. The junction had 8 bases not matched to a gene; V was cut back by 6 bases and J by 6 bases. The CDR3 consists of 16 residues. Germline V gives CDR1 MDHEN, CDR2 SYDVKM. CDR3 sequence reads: CASRDPGLAGPGELFF. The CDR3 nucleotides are TGTGCCAGCAGGGACCCGGGACTAGCGGGCCCCGGGGAGCTGTTTTTT.

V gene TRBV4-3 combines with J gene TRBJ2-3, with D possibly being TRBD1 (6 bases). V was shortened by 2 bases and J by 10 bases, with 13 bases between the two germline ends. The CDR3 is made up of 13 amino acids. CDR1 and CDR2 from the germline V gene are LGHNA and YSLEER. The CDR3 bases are TGCGCCAGCAGCCAATTAACAGGGCAGCCGCAGTATTTT. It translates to CASSQLTGQPQYF.

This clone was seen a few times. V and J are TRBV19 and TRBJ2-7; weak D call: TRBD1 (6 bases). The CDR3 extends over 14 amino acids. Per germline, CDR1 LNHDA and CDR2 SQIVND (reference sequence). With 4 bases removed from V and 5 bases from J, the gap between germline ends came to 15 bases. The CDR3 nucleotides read TGTGCCAGTAGTAGGGGGCAGTCGGCCCACGAGCAGTACTTC. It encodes CASSRGQSAHEQYF.

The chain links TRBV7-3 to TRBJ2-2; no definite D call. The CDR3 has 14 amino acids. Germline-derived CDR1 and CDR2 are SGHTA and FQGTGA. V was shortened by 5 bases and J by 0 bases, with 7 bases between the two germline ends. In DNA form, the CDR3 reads TGTGCCAGCAGCCTAGTATCGAACACCGGGGAGCTGTTTTTT. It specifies CASSLVSNTGELFF.

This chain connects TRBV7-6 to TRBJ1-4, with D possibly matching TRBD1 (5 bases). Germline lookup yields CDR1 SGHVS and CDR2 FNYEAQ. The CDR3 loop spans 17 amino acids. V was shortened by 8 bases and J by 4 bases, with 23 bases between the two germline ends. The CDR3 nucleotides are TGTGCCAGCGCCTTGAGGGCACGTAGGGGAGTTAATGAAAAACTGTTTTTT. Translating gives CASALRARRGVNEKLFF.

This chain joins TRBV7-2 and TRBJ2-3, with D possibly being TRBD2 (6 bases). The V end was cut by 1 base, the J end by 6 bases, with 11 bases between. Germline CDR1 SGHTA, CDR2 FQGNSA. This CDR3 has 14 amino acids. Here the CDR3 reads CASSLVSSVDTQYF. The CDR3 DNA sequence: TGTGCCAGCAGCTTAGTTTCTAGCGTGGATACGCAGTATTTT.